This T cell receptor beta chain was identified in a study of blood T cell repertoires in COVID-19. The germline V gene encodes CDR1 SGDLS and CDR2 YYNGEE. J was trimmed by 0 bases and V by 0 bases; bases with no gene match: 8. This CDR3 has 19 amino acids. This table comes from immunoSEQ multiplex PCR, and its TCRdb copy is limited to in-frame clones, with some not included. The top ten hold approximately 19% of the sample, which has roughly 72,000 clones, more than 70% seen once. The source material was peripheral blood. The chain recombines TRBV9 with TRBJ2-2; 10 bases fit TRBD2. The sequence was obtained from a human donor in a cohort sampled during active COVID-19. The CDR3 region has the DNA TGTGCCAGCAGCGTAGCTCAGCGGGGGGGAATTTCGAACACCGGGGAGCTGTTTTTT. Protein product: CASSVAQRGGISNTGELFF.